These T cell receptor beta chains were read from a single sample in a study of blood T cell repertoires in COVID-19. Using immunoSEQ multiplex PCR, the repertoire was profiled, and TCRdb retains in-frame clones only, with some absent. In the table there are 200,000 to 300,000 clones, about 80% of which are singletons. The sample comprised peripheral blood. Receptors were obtained from a woman aged 80 or over with acute or convalescent COVID-19. Both conserved end residues are part of each CDR3. For some rows the clone size is stated as once, few or many, or as a class when expanded; others skip it.

v_gene,abundance,j_gene,CDR3aa
TRBV5-6,NA,TRBJ2-1,CASSLGFSSGYNEQFF
TRBV28,NA,TRBJ2-6,CASSSFPGLAGDAGANVLTF
TRBV10-3,NA,TRBJ1-1,CAISTTPAGGEAFF
TRBV5-1,NA,TRBJ1-2,CASSLGTGFNYGYTF
TRBV9,NA,TRBJ2-1,CASSQGGPLYNEQFF
TRBV6-2/TRBV6-3,NA,TRBJ1-5,CASSYFIGGDPRENQPQHF
TRBV4-3,NA,TRBJ2-1,CASSQLAGGSYNEQFF
TRBV19,few,TRBJ2-1,CASSILSSGSLAWQFF
TRBV4-2,few,TRBJ1-5,CASSHQGSVQPQHF
TRBV3-1/TRBV3-2,NA,TRBJ1-1,CASSQVEAEAFF
TRBV4-1,NA,TRBJ2-7,CASSPTSGSLYEQYF
TRBV18,few,TRBJ1-3,CASSPSAGPGNTIYF
TRBV2,NA,TRBJ1-1,CASRRTGPTLNTEAFF
TRBV5-6,once,TRBJ2-4,CASSLEPVGRAKNIQYF
TRBV4-3,NA,TRBJ2-1,CASSQAGLAGEQFF
TRBV7-2,NA,TRBJ2-7,CASSLGLAGVYEQYF
TRBV15,NA,TRBJ2-4,CATSRARGGNTNLAKNIQYF
TRBV19,NA,TRBJ2-1,CASSKGRTSGLAGGYNEQFF
TRBV5-4,NA,TRBJ1-4,CASSRQDNREKLFF
TRBV19,once,TRBJ1-1,CASTKDRVNTEAFF
TRBV5-1,once,TRBJ1-2,CASSSELANYGYTF
TRBV3-1/TRBV3-2,NA,TRBJ2-7,CASSHGTGGSVEQYF
TRBV25-1,NA,TRBJ2-4,CASSDAGSKNIQYF
TRBV12-3/TRBV12-4,NA,TRBJ1-1,CASRDTLNTEAFF
TRBV7-2,few,TRBJ1-6,CASSLKRGNSPLHF
TRBV5-1,NA,TRBJ2-3,CASSFRGPSTDTQYF
TRBV28,NA,TRBJ2-7,CASSPGQEIISYEQYF
TRBV6-2/TRBV6-3,NA,TRBJ1-5,CASSYYPNRSPQHF
TRBV25-1,NA,TRBJ2-3,CASSESGQGIADTQYF
TRBV5-4,NA,TRBJ2-7,CASSSDSLIAGRRYEQYF
TRBV7-9,NA,TRBJ1-4,CASSLAVSEKLFF
TRBV12-2,NA,TRBJ2-7,CASRFTRDYLFDEQYF
TRBV15,NA,TRBJ2-4,CATSSAGTSGTYIQYF
TRBV5-1,NA,TRBJ2-1,CASSSGTSDANEQFF
TRBV2,few,TRBJ2-1,CASSEQGQGINEQFF
TRBV19,NA,TRBJ2-3,CASSIEQGALSTDTQYF
TRBV5-1,once,TRBJ2-5,CASSSTSGGSRETQYF
TRBV5-1,NA,TRBJ1-1,CASSGGTGNTEAFF
TRBV7-2,once,TRBJ1-2,CASSLRRGTGIGYTF
TRBV9,NA,TRBJ1-3,CASTRQGTSGNTIYF
TRBV9,NA,TRBJ2-2,CASSVDRGFRELFF
TRBV6-5,NA,TRBJ1-2,CASTRTEANYGYTF
TRBV2,NA,TRBJ2-3,CASSASVKLTDTQYF
TRBV5-1,few,TRBJ2-2,CASSLQGGTDTGELFF
TRBV10-2,NA,TRBJ1-1,CASHRDAEAFF
TRBV6-2/TRBV6-3,once,TRBJ1-1,CASSSPRDRDTEAFF
TRBV3-1/TRBV3-2,NA,TRBJ2-3,CASSFPGQAGDTQYF
TRBV9,once,TRBJ1-2,CASSVDIQANYGYTF
TRBV5-4,NA,TRBJ1-6,CASSRAGGQYNSPLHF
TRBV4-1,NA,TRBJ2-4,CASSRPTTEAKNIQYF
TRBV11-3,NA,TRBJ2-2,CASSPGLAGGGTGELFF
TRBV20-1,NA,TRBJ2-3,CSASGGGADTQYF
TRBV5-5,NA,TRBJ1-6,CASSLDRGRSYNSPLHF
TRBV7-9,NA,TRBJ2-7,CASSLQRGGTYEQYF
TRBV19,NA,TRBJ1-2,CASSSGTTGIDGYTF